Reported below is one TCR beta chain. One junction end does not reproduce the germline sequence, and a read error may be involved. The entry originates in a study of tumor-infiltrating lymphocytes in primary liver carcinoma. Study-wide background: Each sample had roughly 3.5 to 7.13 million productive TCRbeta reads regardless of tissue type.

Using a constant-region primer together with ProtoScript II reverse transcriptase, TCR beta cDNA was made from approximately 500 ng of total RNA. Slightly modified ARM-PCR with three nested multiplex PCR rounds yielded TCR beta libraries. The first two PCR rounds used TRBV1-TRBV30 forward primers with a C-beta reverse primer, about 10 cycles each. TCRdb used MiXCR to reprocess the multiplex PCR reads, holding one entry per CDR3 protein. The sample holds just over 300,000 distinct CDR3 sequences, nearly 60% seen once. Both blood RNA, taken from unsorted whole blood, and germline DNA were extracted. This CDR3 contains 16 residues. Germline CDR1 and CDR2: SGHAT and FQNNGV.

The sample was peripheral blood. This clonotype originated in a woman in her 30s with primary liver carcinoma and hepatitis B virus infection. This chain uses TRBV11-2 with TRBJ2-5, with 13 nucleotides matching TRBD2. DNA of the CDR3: TGTGACAGCAGCTTGGGACTAGCGGGGACGAGAGAGACCCAATACTTC. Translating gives CDSSLGLAGTRETQYF.